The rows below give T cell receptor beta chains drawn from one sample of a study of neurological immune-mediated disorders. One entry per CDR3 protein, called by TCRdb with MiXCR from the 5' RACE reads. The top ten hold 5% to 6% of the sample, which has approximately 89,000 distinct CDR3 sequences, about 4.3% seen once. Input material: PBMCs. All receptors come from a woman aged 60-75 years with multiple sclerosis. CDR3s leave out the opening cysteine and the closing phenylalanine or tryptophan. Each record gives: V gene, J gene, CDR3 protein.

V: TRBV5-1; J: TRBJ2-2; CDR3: ASSLGGNTGELF
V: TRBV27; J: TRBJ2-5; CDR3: ASIRTAVGTHGETQY
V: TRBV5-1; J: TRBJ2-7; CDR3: ASSLPRGHEQY
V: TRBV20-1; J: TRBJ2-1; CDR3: SARRVAGGSGYNEQF
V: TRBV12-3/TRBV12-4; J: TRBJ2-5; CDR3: ASSLLAREETQY
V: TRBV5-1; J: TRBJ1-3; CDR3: ASSLGTMGQFTGNTIY
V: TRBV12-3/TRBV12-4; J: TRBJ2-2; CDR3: ASSLGLHGGELF
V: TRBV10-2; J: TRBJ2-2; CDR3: ASSLGPDTGELF
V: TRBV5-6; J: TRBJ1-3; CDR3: ASSLVVGVENTIY
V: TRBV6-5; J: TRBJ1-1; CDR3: AAGGGDRVRVNTEAF
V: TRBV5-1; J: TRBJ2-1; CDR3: ASSLGQGSYNEQF
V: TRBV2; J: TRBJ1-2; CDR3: ASSENGQGFGYT
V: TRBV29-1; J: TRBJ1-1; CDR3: SAGMNTEAF
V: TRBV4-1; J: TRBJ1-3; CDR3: ASSQDADRGPGNTIY
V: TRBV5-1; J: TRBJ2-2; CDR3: ASSTGLAGAKNTGELF
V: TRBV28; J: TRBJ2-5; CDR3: ASRTSGGRGETQY
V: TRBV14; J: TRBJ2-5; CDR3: ASSPLGVPETQY
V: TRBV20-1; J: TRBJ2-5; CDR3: SASLERYQETQY
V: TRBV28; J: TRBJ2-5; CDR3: ASSPLGRRGETQY
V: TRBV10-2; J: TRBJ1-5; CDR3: ASSESTGGEGSNQPQH
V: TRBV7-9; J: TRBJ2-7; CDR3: ASSFSRGAYEQY
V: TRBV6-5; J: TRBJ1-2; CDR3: ASRSGTADLYGYT